A single sample is the source of the 5 T cell receptor beta chains below, sequenced in a study of OX40 agonist ivuxolimab in advanced cancers. Sequenced by immunoSEQ multiplex PCR; TCRdb stores in-frame clones only, minus some. The data hold tens of thousands of clones, with 65% to 90% observed a single time. Here the sequenced sample was CD4+ or CD8+ T cells sorted from blood, taken in a trial of the OX40 agonist ivuxolimab. The receptors were sampled from an adult with an advanced solid tumor such as melanoma, head and neck, liver or kidney cancer.

This chain links TRBV28 with TRBJ1-2, with a weak D call TRBD1 (5 bases). The CDR3 spans 19 residues. Trimming shortened V by 5 bases and J by 5 bases, and 30 bases separated the two germline ends. Germline assignment: CDR1 MDHEN and CDR2 SYDVKM. CDR3 loop: CASSPYLSPGPSPGYGYTF. CDR3 coding DNA: TGTGCCAGCAGTCCCTATTTGTCCCCGGGACCGAGCCCTGGGTATGGCTACACCTTC.

The rearrangement joins TRBV7-6 to TRBJ2-1; 7 bases match TRBD2. The CDR3 extends over 16 amino acids. Germline trimming cut 3 bases from V and 7 bases from J; bases unmatched to any gene: 12. Germline V gene sequence: CDR1 SGHVS, CDR2 FNYEAQ. The DNA of the CDR3 is TGTGCCAGCAGCTTCCTTCAAGGACTAGATCATAATGAGCAGTTCTTC. This translates into CASSFLQGLDHNEQFF.

The genes are TRBV19 and TRBJ1-1, with D tentatively TRBD1 (5 bases). Germline V gene data show CDR1 as LNHDA and CDR2 as SQIVND (reference sequence). This CDR3 has 15 amino acids. Trimming took off 3 bases at V and 1 base at J, with 12 bases between the two ends. The CDR3 sequence: CASSIAVRGNTEAFF. The CDR3 DNA reads TGTGCCAGTAGTATCGCGGTTAGGGGGAACACTGAAGCTTTCTTT.

This clone was observed a few times. The chain is built from TRBV19 and TRBJ1-3, with D unresolved. The CDR3 has 13 residues. Trimming took 3 bases from V and 3 from J, leaving 6 bases between them. Looked up from germline, CDR1 is LNHDA and CDR2 is SQIVND (reference sequence). The CDR3 is CASSISIGNTIYF. CDR3 nucleotide sequence: TGTGCCAGTAGTATTTCTATTGGAAACACCATATATTTT.

The chain is built from TRBV11-3 and TRBJ2-7; D is undetermined. Trimming took 1 base from V and 3 from J, leaving 7 bases between them. CDR3 length: 13 residues. Germline CDR1 and CDR2: SGHNT and YENEEA. The CDR3 loop is CASSLGLDYEQYF. CDR3 DNA: TGTGCCAGCAGCTTAGGGCTAGACTACGAGCAGTACTTC.